The 5 T cell receptor beta chains listed next were all sequenced from one sample in a study of blood T cell repertoires in COVID-19. Some clones are missing from TCRdb's copy, which holds only in-frame ones; the method was immunoSEQ multiplex PCR. Among about 210,000 clones, around 88% were seen once, and the ten largest hold roughly 2.8%. Sequenced sample: peripheral blood. These receptors were collected from a man in his fifties or sixties with active or convalescent COVID-19.

This clone came up many times. The rearrangement links TRBV7-2 to TRBJ1-1, with unresolved D. The V end lost 6 bases, the J end lost 13 bases, and 21 bases lay between the germline ends. CDR3 length equals 13 residues. The germline gives CDR1 SGHTA, CDR2 FQGNSA. This CDR3 reads CASSLWAWRGGFF. The CDR3 DNA follows: TGTGCCAGCAGTTTATGGGCGTGGCGGGGAGGTTTCTTT.

The rearrangement links TRBV19 to TRBJ2-2; the match to TRBD2 covers 8 bases. J lost 5 bases, V lost 6 bases, and 8 bases had no gene match. The CDR3 runs 15 residues. CDR1 and CDR2 from the germline V gene are LNHDA and SQIVND (reference sequence). CDR3 nucleotide sequence: TGTGCCAGTAGACCCGGGACTAGTGGGACCGGGGAGCTGTTTTTT. Translating it yields CASRPGTSGTGELFF.

This sequence joins TRBV7-6 and TRBJ1-3; D is uncertain. Germline V gene sequence: CDR1 SGHVS, CDR2 FNYEAQ. V lost 4 bases and J 0 bases, leaving 7 bases between the germline ends. The CDR3 is 14 amino acids. The CDR3 DNA is TGTGCCAGCAGCTCAGAGGTCTCTGGAAACACCATATATTTT. Its translation: CASSSEVSGNTIYF.

The rearrangement uses TRBV9 and TRBJ1-5; perhaps TRBD1 as D (5 bases). This CDR3 is built from 15 residues. Looked up from germline, CDR1 is SGDLS and CDR2 is YYNGEE. Trimming took off 4 bases at V and 3 bases at J, with 14 bases between the two ends. CDR3 sequence reads: CASSLNTGSNQPQHF. Written as DNA, the CDR3 is TGTGCCAGCAGCCTTAATACAGGTTCCAATCAGCCCCAGCATTTT.

The V gene is TRBV19, the J gene TRBJ1-1; 8 bases line up with TRBD1. J lost 1 base, V lost 5 bases, and 3 bases had no gene match. Germline V gene sequence: CDR1 LNHDA, CDR2 SQIVND (reference sequence). The CDR3 is 14 amino acids. In DNA form, the CDR3 reads TGTGCCAGTAGTTTAGGGACAGGGAACACTGAAGCTTTCTTT. It yields the protein CASSLGTGNTEAFF.